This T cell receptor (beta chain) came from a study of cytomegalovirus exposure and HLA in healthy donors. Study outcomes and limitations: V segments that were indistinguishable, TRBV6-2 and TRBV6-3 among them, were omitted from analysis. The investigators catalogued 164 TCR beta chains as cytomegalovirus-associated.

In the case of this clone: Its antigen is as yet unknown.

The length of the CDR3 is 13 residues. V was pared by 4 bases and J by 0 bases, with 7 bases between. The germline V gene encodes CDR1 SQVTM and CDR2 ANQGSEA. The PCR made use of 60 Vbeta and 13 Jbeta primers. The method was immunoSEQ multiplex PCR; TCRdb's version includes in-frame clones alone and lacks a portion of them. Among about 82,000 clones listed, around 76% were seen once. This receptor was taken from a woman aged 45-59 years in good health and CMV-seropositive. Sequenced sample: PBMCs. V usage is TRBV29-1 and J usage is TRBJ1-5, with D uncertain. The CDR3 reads CSVVTSSNQPQHF. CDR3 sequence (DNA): TGCAGCGTTGTGACTTCTAGCAATCAGCCCCAGCATTTT.